Included here is one TCR beta chain sequence, with context. These data belong to a study of technical replicates of blood from a handful of donors. Here immunoSEQ multiplex PCR was the method, and the copy in TCRdb shows in-frame clones only, minus some. The data hold around 16,000 clones, with approximately 88% observed a single time. Specimen: PBMCs. The source is a human donor in good health.

The CDR3: CASSVAGAFTGELFF. The CDR3 DNA follows: TGTGCCAGCAGTGTGGCGGGGGCCTTCACCGGGGAGCTGTTTTTT. V usage is TRBV13 and J usage is TRBJ2-2, with D perhaps matching TRBD2 (7 bases). The CDR3 loop spans 15 amino acids. V gave up 6 bases and J gave up 4 bases, with 15 bases separating them. CDR1 is PRHDT, CDR2 FYEKMQ, per germline (reference sequence).